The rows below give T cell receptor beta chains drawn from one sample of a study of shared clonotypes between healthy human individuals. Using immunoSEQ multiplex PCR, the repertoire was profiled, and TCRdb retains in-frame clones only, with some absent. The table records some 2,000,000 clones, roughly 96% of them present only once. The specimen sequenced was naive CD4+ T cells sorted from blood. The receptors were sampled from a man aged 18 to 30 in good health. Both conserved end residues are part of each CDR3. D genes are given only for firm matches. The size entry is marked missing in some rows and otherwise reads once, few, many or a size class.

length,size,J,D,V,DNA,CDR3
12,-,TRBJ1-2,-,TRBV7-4,TGTGCCAGCAGCGCCCGTAACTATGGCTACACCTTC,CASSARNYGYTF
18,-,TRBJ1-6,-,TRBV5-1,TGCGCCAGCAGCTTGGCCTGGGCCGCCGGAAAGACTAATTCACCCCTCCACTTT,CASSLAWAAGKTNSPLHF
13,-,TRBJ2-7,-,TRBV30,TGTGCCTGGAGTGTCACAGGGAGGCACGAGCAGTACTTC,CAWSVTGRHEQYF
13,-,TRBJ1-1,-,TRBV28,TGTGCCAGCCTACGCTGGCAGAACACTGAAGCTTTCTTT,CASLRWQNTEAFF
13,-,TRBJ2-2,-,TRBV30,TGTGCCTGGAGTGTACGGAACACCGGGGAGCTGTTTTTT,CAWSVRNTGELFF
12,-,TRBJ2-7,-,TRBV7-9,TGTGCCAGCAGCGGCCCTGAAGCCGAGCAGTACTTC,CASSGPEAEQYF
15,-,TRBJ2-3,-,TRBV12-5,TGTGCTAGTGGTTTGATGCAGACTAGCACAGATACGCAGTATTTT,CASGLMQTSTDTQYF
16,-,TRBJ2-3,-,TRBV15,TGTGCCACCAGCAAGTACCAGACAGGAAGCACAGATACGCAGTATTTT,CATSKYQTGSTDTQYF
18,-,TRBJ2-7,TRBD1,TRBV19,TGTGCCAGTAGTATGGGGACAGGAACCAGCTCAGGTGCAAACGAGCAGTACTTC,CASSMGTGTSSGANEQYF
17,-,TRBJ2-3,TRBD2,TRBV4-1,TGCGCCAGCAGCCACCGTTATAGCGGGGGAAGGACAGATACGCAGTATTTT,CASSHRYSGGRTDTQYF
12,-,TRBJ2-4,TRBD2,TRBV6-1,TGTGCCAGCAACAGCGGGGGAAACATTCAGTACTTC,CASNSGGNIQYF
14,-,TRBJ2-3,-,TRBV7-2,TGTGCCAGCAGCCCCTCGTCGAGCACAGATACGCAGTATTTT,CASSPSSSTDTQYF
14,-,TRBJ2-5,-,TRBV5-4,TGTGCCAGCAGCGGGGTCCCGTACCAAGAGACCCAGTACTTC,CASSGVPYQETQYF
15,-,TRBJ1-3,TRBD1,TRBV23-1,TGCGCCAGCAGTCACCGGGACAGAGCTGGAAACACCATATATTTT,CASSHRDRAGNTIYF
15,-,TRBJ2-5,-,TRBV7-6,TGTGCCAGCAGCTTAGGACAGCTAAGTCAAGAGACCCAGTACTTC,CASSLGQLSQETQYF
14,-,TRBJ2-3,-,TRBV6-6,TGTGCCAGCACCCCCAGATTTAGCACAGATACGCAGTATTTT,CASTPRFSTDTQYF
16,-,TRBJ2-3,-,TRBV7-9,TGTGCCAGCAGCTTACTCGCCCCAACTAGCACAGATACGCAGTATTTT,CASSLLAPTSTDTQYF
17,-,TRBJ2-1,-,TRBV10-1,TGCGCCAGCAGTAGTTCTTTAGGGCAGGCCCGAGGAGGTGAGCAGTTCTTC,CASSSSLGQARGGEQFF
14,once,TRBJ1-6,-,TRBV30,TGTGCCTGGAGTAACAATGCCCCGAATTCACCCCTCCACTTT,CAWSNNAPNSPLHF
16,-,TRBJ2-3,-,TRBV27,TGTGCCAGCAGCGCCCGGGACCCGAGAAGGACAGATACGCAGTATTTT,CASSARDPRRTDTQYF
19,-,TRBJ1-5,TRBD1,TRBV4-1,TGCGCCAGCAGCCAAGCCATACACAGGGGCCGCCCAAGCAATCAGCCCCAGCATTTT,CASSQAIHRGRPSNQPQHF
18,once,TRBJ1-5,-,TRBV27,TGTGCCAGCAGTTTATTTAGGGACGCCGGTATGGGCAATCAGCCCCAGCATTTT,CASSLFRDAGMGNQPQHF
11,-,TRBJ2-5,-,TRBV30,TGTGCCTGGAGCATACAAGAGACCCAGTACTTC,CAWSIQETQYF
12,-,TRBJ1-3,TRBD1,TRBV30,TGTGCCTGGAGGGACAGGATAGACACCATATATTTT,CAWRDRIDTIYF
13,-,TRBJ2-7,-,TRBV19,TGTGCCAGTAGTCGGGGCGGAACCTACGAGCAGTACTTC,CASSRGGTYEQYF
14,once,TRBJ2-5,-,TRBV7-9,TGTGCCAGCAGCGTAAGGGGGTTGATGGAGACCCAGTACTTC,CASSVRGLMETQYF
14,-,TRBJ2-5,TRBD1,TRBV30,TGTGCCTGGAGTGCCGGGGACAGGACGGGGACCCAGTACTTC,CAWSAGDRTGTQYF
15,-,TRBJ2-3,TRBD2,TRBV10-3,TGTGCCATCCTTCGGGGGGGCGCTTACACAGATACGCAGTATTTT,CAILRGGAYTDTQYF
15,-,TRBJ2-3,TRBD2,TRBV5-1,TGCGCCAGCAGCTTACTAGCGGGGAGCACAGATACGCAGTATTTT,CASSLLAGSTDTQYF
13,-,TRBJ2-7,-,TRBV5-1,TGCGCCAGCAGCTTGGAGGCTACCGACGAGCAGTACTTC,CASSLEATDEQYF
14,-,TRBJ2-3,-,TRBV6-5,TGTGCCAGCAGTCGACAGGACAACACAGATACGCAGTATTTT,CASSRQDNTDTQYF
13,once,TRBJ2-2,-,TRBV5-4,TGTGCCAGCAGTCCTGATAGGACCGGGGAGCTGTTTTTT,CASSPDRTGELFF
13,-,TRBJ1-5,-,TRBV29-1,TGCAGCGTCGCCCCAGGCTCCAATCAGCCCCAGCATTTT,CSVAPGSNQPQHF
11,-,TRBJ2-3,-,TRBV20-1,TGCAGTGCTAGTGGGGGAGATACGCAGTATTTT,CSASGGDTQYF
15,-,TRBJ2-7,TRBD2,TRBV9,TGTGCCAGCAGCCCGCGAGGTAGCGGGAACTACGAGCAGTACTTC,CASSPRGSGNYEQYF
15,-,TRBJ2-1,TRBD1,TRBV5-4,TGTGCCAGCAGCACGGACAGGGCGGGCTACAATGAGCAGTTCTTC,CASSTDRAGYNEQFF
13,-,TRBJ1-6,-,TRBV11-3,TGTGCCAGCAGCTTAGATAGTAGTTCACCCCTCCACTTT,CASSLDSSSPLHF